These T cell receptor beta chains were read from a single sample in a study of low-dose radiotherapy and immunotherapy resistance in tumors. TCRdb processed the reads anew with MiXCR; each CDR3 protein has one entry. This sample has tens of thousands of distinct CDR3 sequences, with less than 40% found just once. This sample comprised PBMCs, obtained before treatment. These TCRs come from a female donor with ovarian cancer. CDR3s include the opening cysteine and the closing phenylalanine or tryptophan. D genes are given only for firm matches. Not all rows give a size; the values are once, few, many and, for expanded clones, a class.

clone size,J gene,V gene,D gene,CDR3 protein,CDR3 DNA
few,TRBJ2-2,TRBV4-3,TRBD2,CASSRGTSGRPGELFF,TGCGCCAGCAGCCGCGGGACTAGCGGGAGGCCCGGGGAGCTGTTTTTT
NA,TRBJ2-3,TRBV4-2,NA,CASSQVGGPDTQYF,TGTGCCAGCAGCCAAGTTGGGGGGCCAGATACGCAGTATTTT
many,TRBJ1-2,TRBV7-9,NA,CASSLAGRDYYGYTF,TGTGCCAGCAGCTTAGCAGGAAGGGATTACTATGGCTACACCTTC
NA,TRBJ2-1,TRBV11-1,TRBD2,CASSFSGGAGGEQFF,TGTGCCAGCAGCTTTAGCGGGGGGGCCGGAGGAGAGCAGTTCTTC
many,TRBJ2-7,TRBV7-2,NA,CASSPDFSSYEQYF,TGTGCCAGCAGCCCTGACTTTAGCTCCTACGAGCAGTACTTC
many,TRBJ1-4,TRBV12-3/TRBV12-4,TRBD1,CASRTGVASRLFF,TGTGCCAGCAGGACAGGGGTCGCCTCTCGGCTGTTTTTT
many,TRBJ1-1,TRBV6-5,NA,CASRLLGGNTEAFF,TGTGCCAGCAGACTACTGGGGGGGAACACTGAAGCTTTCTTT
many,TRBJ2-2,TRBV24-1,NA,CATSDYRPGELFF,TGTGCCACCAGTGATTACAGGCCTGGGGAGCTGTTTTTT
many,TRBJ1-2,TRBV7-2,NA,CASSLAAGPGANYGYTF,TGTGCCAGCAGCTTAGCGGCAGGGCCCGGGGCCAACTATGGCTACACCTTC
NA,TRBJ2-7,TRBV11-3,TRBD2,CASSLGLAGDYEQYF,TGTGCCAGCAGCTTGGGACTAGCGGGAGACTACGAGCAGTACTTC
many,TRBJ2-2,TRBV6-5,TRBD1,CASSRTGDTGELFF,TGTGCCAGCAGCAGGACAGGGGACACCGGGGAGCTGTTTTTT
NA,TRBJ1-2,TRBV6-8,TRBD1,CASSEVGDSSGYTF,TGTGCCAGCAGTGAAGTTGGGGACAGCTCTGGCTACACCTTC
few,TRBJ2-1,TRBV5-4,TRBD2,CASSKQRGLYNEQFF,TGTGCCAGCTCAAAGCAGCGGGGGCTGTACAATGAGCAGTTCTTC
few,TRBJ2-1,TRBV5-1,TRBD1,CASSPGQGADEQFF,TGCGCCAGCAGCCCGGGACAGGGGGCGGATGAGCAGTTCTTC
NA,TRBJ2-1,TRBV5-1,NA,CASSATLDEQFF,TGCGCCAGCAGCGCCACTCTAGATGAGCAGTTCTTC
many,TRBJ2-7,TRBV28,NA,CASRTRGGASSYEQYF,TGTGCCAGCAGAACCAGGGGGGGAGCTAGCTCCTACGAGCAGTACTTC
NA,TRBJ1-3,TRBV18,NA,CASSPSAQGLSSGNTIYF,TGTGCCAGCTCACCTTCGGCCCAGGGACTCAGCTCTGGAAACACCATATATTTT
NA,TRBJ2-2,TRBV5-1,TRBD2,CASSLSETSVAGELFF,TGCGCCAGCAGCTTGTCTGAGACTAGCGTGGCCGGGGAGCTGTTTTTT
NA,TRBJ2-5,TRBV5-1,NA,CASSVGGPETQYF,TGCGCCAGCAGCGTGGGGGGGCCCGAGACCCAGTACTTC
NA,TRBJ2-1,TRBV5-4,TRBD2,CANSQRLAGDNEQFF,TGTGCCAACAGTCAGCGACTAGCGGGGGACAATGAGCAGTTCTTC
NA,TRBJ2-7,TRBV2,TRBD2,CASSELAGTYEQYF,TGTGCCAGCAGTGAACTAGCGGGCACCTACGAGCAGTACTTC
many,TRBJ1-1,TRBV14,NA,CASSQRERNTEAFF,TGTGCCAGCAGCCAAAGGGAGAGGAACACTGAAGCTTTCTTT
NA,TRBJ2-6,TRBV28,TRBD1,CASSTGAGANVLTF,TGTGCCAGCAGCACAGGGGCTGGGGCCAACGTCCTGACTTTC
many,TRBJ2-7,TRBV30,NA,CAWSPTKGSYEQYF,TGTGCCTGGAGCCCGACCAAAGGGTCCTACGAGCAGTACTTC
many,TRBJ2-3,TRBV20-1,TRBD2,CSARGQRGGPDTQYF,TGCAGTGCTAGAGGCCAGCGGGGGGGCCCAGATACGCAGTATTTT
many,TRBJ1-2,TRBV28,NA,CASGNKWQGYGYTF,TGTGCCAGCGGAAATAAGTGGCAGGGGTATGGCTACACCTTC
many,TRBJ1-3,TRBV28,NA,CASAVFSGNTIYF,TGTGCCAGCGCCGTATTCTCTGGAAACACCATATATTTT
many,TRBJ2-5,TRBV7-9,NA,CASSLDSLGFETQYF,TGTGCCAGCAGCTTGGACTCCCTAGGGTTTGAGACCCAGTACTTC
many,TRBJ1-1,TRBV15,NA,CATSRSTDTEAFF,TGTGCCACCAGCAGGTCGACAGACACTGAAGCTTTCTTT
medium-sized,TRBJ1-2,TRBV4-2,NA,CASSQVGESAGYGYTF,TGTGCCAGCAGCCAGGTCGGTGAATCCGCTGGCTATGGCTACACCTTC
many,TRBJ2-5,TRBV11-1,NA,CASSLTSSRQETQYF,TGTGCCAGCAGCTTAACTAGCTCCCGCCAAGAGACCCAGTACTTC
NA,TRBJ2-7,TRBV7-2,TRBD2,CASSLFSGEIYEQYF,TGTGCCAGCAGCTTATTCAGCGGGGAGATCTACGAGCAGTACTTC
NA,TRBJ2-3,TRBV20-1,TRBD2,CSASSAGGPDTQYF,TGCAGTGCTAGCTCAGCGGGGGGGCCCGATACGCAGTATTTT
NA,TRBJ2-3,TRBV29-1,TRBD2,CSVVISGGPRQYF,TGCAGCGTTGTCATATCGGGAGGGCCACGACAGTATTTT
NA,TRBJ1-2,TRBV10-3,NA,CAISESGQRLVAYGYTF,TGTGCCATCAGTGAATCTGGACAGCGGTTAGTGGCCTATGGCTACACCTTC
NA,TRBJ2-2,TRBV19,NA,CAISPRSNTGELFF,TGTGCCATCTCGCCTAGGTCGAACACCGGGGAGCTGTTTTTT
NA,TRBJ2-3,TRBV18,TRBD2,CASSPPGGTSTDTQYF,TGTGCCAGCTCACCACCCGGGGGGACTAGCACAGATACGCAGTATTTT
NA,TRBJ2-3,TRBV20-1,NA,CSARPLTSDTQYF,TGCAGTGCTAGACCTCTTACTTCGGATACGCAGTATTTT